These 8 T cell receptor beta chains came from one sample sequenced in a study of blood T cell repertoires in COVID-19. Profiled with immunoSEQ multiplex PCR; TCRdb holds only in-frame clones, not every one. Counted here are 310,000 or so clones, about 86% occurring once; the ten biggest clones make up roughly 1.9%. The source material was peripheral blood. These receptors were collected from a woman aged 25 to 39 who had recovered from COVID-19.

The count of this clone is one. The sample contains more than one DNA sequence encoding this CDR3. The chain uses TRBV29-1 and TRBJ1-2, with D maybe TRBD1 (6 bases). Trimming removed 1 base at V and 7 bases at J, with 7 bases between. The CDR3 sequence is 11 residues long. Germline CDR1 reads SQVTM; CDR2 reads ANQGSEA. The CDR3 DNA reads TGCAGCGTTGAAGGAGGGGGTGGCTACACCTTC. This codes for CSVEGGGGYTF.

The chain couples TRBV5-4 to TRBJ1-1; tentative D call: TRBD1 (5 bases). Germline V CDR1 and CDR2: SGHNT, YYREEE (reference sequence). The V gene lost 4 bases and the J gene lost 6 bases, with 16 bases spanning the gap. CDR3 length equals 14 residues. The CDR3 DNA follows: TGTGCCAGCAGCGCGGCCGGGACGGGGGCTGAAGCTTTCTTT. It is translated as CASSAAGTGAEAFF.

This chain joins TRBV6-2 or TRBV6-3 and TRBJ2-2, with no clear D. Germline loops: CDR1 MNHEY, CDR2 SVGEGT. This CDR3 region has 15 residues. V lost 2 bases and J lost 3, with 10 bases in between. CDR3 amino acids: CASSYGNLDTGELFF. In DNA form, the CDR3 reads TGTGCCAGCAGTTACGGCAACCTTGACACCGGGGAGCTGTTTTTT.

The chain couples TRBV28 to TRBJ1-2, with D tentatively TRBD1 (6 bases). The CDR3 consists of 13 residues. Germline V gene data show CDR1 as MDHEN and CDR2 as SYDVKM. The V gene lost 2 bases and the J gene lost 7 bases, with 11 bases spanning the gap. In DNA form, the CDR3 reads TGTGCCAGCAGTTTAGGCAGGGGCTCTGGCTACACCTTC. Its translation: CASSLGRGSGYTF.

The rearrangement uses TRBV7-2 and TRBJ2-1, with D unresolved. The V end lost 1 base, the J end lost 0 bases, and 19 bases lay between the germline ends. Germline V gene data show CDR1 as SGHTA and CDR2 as FQGNSA. This CDR3 region has 19 residues. CDR3 sequence reads: CASSLVPPGGSFSYNEQFF. The DNA for the CDR3 is TGTGCCAGCAGCTTAGTACCCCCTGGTGGCTCCTTCTCCTACAATGAGCAGTTCTTC.

The chain has TRBV7-9 and TRBJ2-3; TRBD1 matches 8 bases. V was clipped by 4 bases and J by 5 bases; unmatched bases: 11. The CDR3 consists of 16 residues. Germline CDR1 reads SEHNR; CDR2 reads FQNEAQ (reference sequence). CDR3 sequence reads: CASSSTGQGLIDTQYF. The CDR3 DNA reads as TGTGCCAGCAGCTCAACCGGACAGGGTTTGATAGATACGCAGTATTTT.

The chain joins TRBV6-5 to TRBJ1-1; D unclear. Germline CDR1 and CDR2: MNHEY and SVGAGI. V was shortened by 7 bases and J by 0 bases, with 9 bases between the two germline ends. The CDR3 spans 13 residues. In DNA form, the CDR3 reads TGTGCCAGCAATTCCCAATTGAACACTGAAGCTTTCTTT. Residues: CASNSQLNTEAFF.

The chain recombines TRBV3-1 (or the pseudogene TRBV3-2) with TRBJ2-3; TRBD2 matches at 8 bases. Trimming removed 3 bases from V and 8 bases from J; junction bases left unmatched: 19. The CDR3 runs 18 residues. Germline assignment: CDR1 LGHDT and CDR2 YNNKEL (reference sequence). The CDR3 DNA reads TGTGCCAGCAGCCAGCCCGTGGAGGCAGCGGGAGTATTTCGTACGCAGTATTTT. This codes for CASSQPVEAAGVFRTQYF.